A selection of T cell receptor beta chains follows, all from one sample in a study of shared T cell receptors in the human thymus. Libraries were prepared by immunoSEQ multiplex PCR; TCRdb keeps only in-frame clonotypes and omits some of them. The sample lists hundreds of thousands of clones, roughly 90% occurring once. These sequences were also reported in another study, on human thymus T cells.

Sequencing used thymocytes. Receptors originate from a boy under two years old with a congenital heart defect. Each CDR3 is given with its conserved first and last residue. The order of the fields is V gene, D gene, CDR3 length, J gene, clone size, CDR3 DNA, CDR3 protein. The D gene is left open where the match is weak. Some rows have no size entry. The others give once, few or many, or a class for an expanded clone.

V gene: TRBV15; D gene: TRBD1; CDR3 length: 17; J gene: TRBJ2-7; clone size: once; CDR3 DNA: TGTGCCACCAGCAGAGAGGTGGGGGGACAGGGGGCCTACGAGCAGTACTTC; CDR3 protein: CATSREVGGQGAYEQYF
V gene: TRBV18; D gene: TRBD1; CDR3 length: 15; J gene: TRBJ1-1; clone size: -; CDR3 DNA: TGTGCCAGCTCACGGCGGGACAGGGGGCCGGGTGAAGCTTTCTTT; CDR3 protein: CASSRRDRGPGEAFF
V gene: TRBV7-9; D gene: TRBD2; CDR3 length: 17; J gene: TRBJ2-3; clone size: -; CDR3 DNA: TGTGCCAGCAGCCCACCGAGTTTCGGGGGGGCGGCAGATACGCAGTATTTT; CDR3 protein: CASSPPSFGGAADTQYF
V gene: TRBV11-3; D gene: TRBD2; CDR3 length: 18; J gene: TRBJ2-7; clone size: once; CDR3 DNA: TGTGCCAGCAGCTTAGATCACGGACTAGCGGGAAGCTCCTACGAGCAGTACTTC; CDR3 protein: CASSLDHGLAGSSYEQYF
V gene: TRBV21-1; D gene: -; CDR3 length: 17; J gene: TRBJ2-1; clone size: few; CDR3 DNA: TGTGCCAGCAGCGGAACCCGGACTAGCGGGAGCGGCAATGAGCAGTTCTTC; CDR3 protein: CASSGTRTSGSGNEQFF
V gene: TRBV29-1; D gene: TRBD1; CDR3 length: 15; J gene: TRBJ2-7; clone size: -; CDR3 DNA: TGCAGCGTTGGACTTGGACAGGGGTTAACCTACGAGCAGTACTTC; CDR3 protein: CSVGLGQGLTYEQYF
V gene: TRBV5-1; D gene: TRBD1; CDR3 length: 15; J gene: TRBJ2-2; clone size: -; CDR3 DNA: TGCGCCAGCAGCCCCACAGGGGGCCGCACCGGGGAGCTGTTTTTT; CDR3 protein: CASSPTGGRTGELFF
V gene: TRBV4-2; D gene: TRBD2; CDR3 length: 15; J gene: TRBJ2-5; clone size: -; CDR3 DNA: TGTGCCAGCAGCCAAGATATGGCGGGAGGGGAGACCCAGTACTTC; CDR3 protein: CASSQDMAGGETQYF
V gene: TRBV6-6; D gene: -; CDR3 length: 15; J gene: TRBJ2-7; clone size: -; CDR3 DNA: TGTGCCAGCAGTTCCAAACGGACTTTAAGCTACGAGCAGTACTTC; CDR3 protein: CASSSKRTLSYEQYF
V gene: TRBV7-2; D gene: TRBD2; CDR3 length: 14; J gene: TRBJ2-7; clone size: -; CDR3 DNA: TGTGCCAGCAGCCAGACTAGCGGGAGCCTCGAGCAGTACTTC; CDR3 protein: CASSQTSGSLEQYF
V gene: TRBV14; D gene: TRBD1; CDR3 length: 13; J gene: TRBJ1-1; clone size: -; CDR3 DNA: TGTGCCAGCAGCCGGGACAGCAACACTGAAGCTTTCTTT; CDR3 protein: CASSRDSNTEAFF
V gene: TRBV5-1; D gene: TRBD1; CDR3 length: 15; J gene: TRBJ2-7; clone size: once; CDR3 DNA: TGCGCCAGCAGCTTGGTGGGGACAGGCGGGACCGCGCAGTACTTC; CDR3 protein: CASSLVGTGGTAQYF
V gene: TRBV28; D gene: -; CDR3 length: 13; J gene: TRBJ2-3; clone size: -; CDR3 DNA: TGTGCCAGCAGTTTAAAACGGACAGATACGCAGTATTTT; CDR3 protein: CASSLKRTDTQYF
V gene: TRBV4-1; D gene: TRBD2; CDR3 length: 19; J gene: TRBJ2-3; clone size: -; CDR3 DNA: TGCGCCAGCAGCCAAGATGCCGAACTAGCGGGAGGGCAGACAGATACGCAGTATTTT; CDR3 protein: CASSQDAELAGGQTDTQYF
V gene: TRBV14; D gene: -; CDR3 length: 15; J gene: TRBJ1-1; clone size: -; CDR3 DNA: TGTGCCAGCAGCCCGCCCACAGAGCTAAACACTGAAGCTTTCTTT; CDR3 protein: CASSPPTELNTEAFF
V gene: TRBV19; D gene: -; CDR3 length: 14; J gene: TRBJ2-1; clone size: -; CDR3 DNA: TGTGCCAGTAGCCTGGAGGGACTCCACAATGAGCAGTTCTTC; CDR3 protein: CASSLEGLHNEQFF
V gene: TRBV4-2; D gene: -; CDR3 length: 22; J gene: TRBJ2-7; clone size: -; CDR3 DNA: TGTGCCAGCAGCCCCGGACAGCCAGTAGGTCCCCCTATAGTCCGAGACTCCTACGAGCAGTACTTC; CDR3 protein: CASSPGQPVGPPIVRDSYEQYF
V gene: TRBV29-1; D gene: TRBD2; CDR3 length: 15; J gene: TRBJ2-7; clone size: -; CDR3 DNA: TGCAGCGTTGAAGTAGGGGCTAGCGGGAGTCTCGAGCAGTACTTC; CDR3 protein: CSVEVGASGSLEQYF
V gene: TRBV4-3; D gene: TRBD2; CDR3 length: 17; J gene: TRBJ2-7; clone size: few; CDR3 DNA: TGCGCCAGCAGCTACGGACTAGCGGGAGGGCCAGTCTACGAGCAGTACTTC; CDR3 protein: CASSYGLAGGPVYEQYF
V gene: TRBV19; D gene: TRBD1; CDR3 length: 15; J gene: TRBJ2-7; clone size: -; CDR3 DNA: TGTGCCAGTAGTATAGGGGGACAGGGACTCTACGAGCAGTACTTC; CDR3 protein: CASSIGGQGLYEQYF
V gene: TRBV4-3; D gene: -; CDR3 length: 18; J gene: TRBJ2-5; clone size: -; CDR3 DNA: TGCGCCAGCAGCCAAGTGGGGGGTGAGGCAGGGGGAGTTGAGACCCAGTACTTC; CDR3 protein: CASSQVGGEAGGVETQYF
V gene: TRBV11-3; D gene: TRBD1; CDR3 length: 16; J gene: TRBJ1-2; clone size: -; CDR3 DNA: TGTGCCAGCAGCTTATCAGGGGGCCACCCTAACTATGGCTACACCTTC; CDR3 protein: CASSLSGGHPNYGYTF
V gene: TRBV29-1; D gene: -; CDR3 length: 13; J gene: TRBJ2-1; clone size: -; CDR3 DNA: TGCAGCGTTGAATATACGGCCTACAATGAGCAGTTCTTC; CDR3 protein: CSVEYTAYNEQFF
V gene: TRBV11-3; D gene: -; CDR3 length: 14; J gene: TRBJ2-3; clone size: -; CDR3 DNA: TGTGCCAGCAGCTTAGCTAGCGGCACAGATACGCAGTATTTT; CDR3 protein: CASSLASGTDTQYF
V gene: TRBV2; D gene: TRBD1; CDR3 length: 14; J gene: TRBJ1-2; clone size: -; CDR3 DNA: TGTGCCAGCAGGGGACAGGGGGTTATCTATGGCTACACCTTC; CDR3 protein: CASRGQGVIYGYTF
V gene: TRBV4-1; D gene: TRBD1; CDR3 length: 17; J gene: TRBJ2-5; clone size: -; CDR3 DNA: TGCGCCAGCAGCCAAGAAGGGGAAACTACAGGGGGAGAGACCCAGTACTTC; CDR3 protein: CASSQEGETTGGETQYF
V gene: TRBV13; D gene: -; CDR3 length: 15; J gene: TRBJ2-7; clone size: -; CDR3 DNA: TGTGCCAGCAGCAGCCGGATGGGGAGCTCCTACGAGCAGTACTTC; CDR3 protein: CASSSRMGSSYEQYF
V gene: TRBV30; D gene: -; CDR3 length: 16; J gene: TRBJ1-2; clone size: few; CDR3 DNA: TGTGCCTGGACTTCGGGACGACAGGAAGCTAACTATGGCTACACCTTC; CDR3 protein: CAWTSGRQEANYGYTF
V gene: TRBV29-1; D gene: TRBD2; CDR3 length: 15; J gene: TRBJ2-3; clone size: -; CDR3 DNA: TGCAGCGTTGAGCCGGGACTAGCGGTTACAGATACGCAGTATTTT; CDR3 protein: CSVEPGLAVTDTQYF
V gene: TRBV27; D gene: TRBD1; CDR3 length: 19; J gene: TRBJ2-1; clone size: -; CDR3 DNA: TGTGCCAGCAGTTTAATAGACGGGACAGGGGGGCCCTCCTACAATGAGCAGTTCTTC; CDR3 protein: CASSLIDGTGGPSYNEQFF
V gene: TRBV6-4; D gene: TRBD2; CDR3 length: 18; J gene: TRBJ2-1; clone size: -; CDR3 DNA: TGTGCCAGCAGTGAACGACTAGCGGGAGGGCGGGGAAATGATGAGCAGTTCTTC; CDR3 protein: CASSERLAGGRGNDEQFF
V gene: TRBV28; D gene: -; CDR3 length: 16; J gene: TRBJ1-3; clone size: -; CDR3 DNA: TGTGCCAGCAGTTTCCCGGGACATTACTCTGGAAACACCATATATTTT; CDR3 protein: CASSFPGHYSGNTIYF
V gene: TRBV6-1; D gene: TRBD2; CDR3 length: 16; J gene: TRBJ2-1; clone size: -; CDR3 DNA: TGTGCCAGCAGTGAAAAGGCGGGAGGGATTTACAATGAGCAGTTCTTC; CDR3 protein: CASSEKAGGIYNEQFF
V gene: TRBV30; D gene: -; CDR3 length: 14; J gene: TRBJ1-5; clone size: -; CDR3 DNA: TGTGCCTGGAGTCCGAGGGTGTTGGTTCAGCCCCAGCATTTT; CDR3 protein: CAWSPRVLVQPQHF
V gene: TRBV19; D gene: TRBD2; CDR3 length: 17; J gene: TRBJ2-1; clone size: -; CDR3 DNA: TGTGCCAGTAGTATGCGGGCTAGCGGGAGAGAATACAATGAGCAGTTCTTC; CDR3 protein: CASSMRASGREYNEQFF
V gene: TRBV7-2; D gene: TRBD1; CDR3 length: 15; J gene: TRBJ2-7; clone size: -; CDR3 DNA: TGTGCCAGCAGCTCTCAACGGACAGGATTATACGAGCAGTACTTC; CDR3 protein: CASSSQRTGLYEQYF
V gene: TRBV15; D gene: TRBD1; CDR3 length: 17; J gene: TRBJ1-4; clone size: -; CDR3 DNA: TGTGCCACCAGCCCTCCGGGTCACAGGGGTCCGAATGAAAAACTGTTTTTT; CDR3 protein: CATSPPGHRGPNEKLFF
V gene: TRBV6-1; D gene: -; CDR3 length: 17; J gene: TRBJ2-1; clone size: -; CDR3 DNA: TGTGCCAGCAGTGAAGTAGGAAGGACAGATAACTACAATGAGCAGTTCTTC; CDR3 protein: CASSEVGRTDNYNEQFF
V gene: TRBV27; D gene: TRBD2; CDR3 length: 13; J gene: TRBJ2-7; clone size: -; CDR3 DNA: TGTGCCAGCAGTCTAGGACTAGGGCTGGAGCAGTACTTC; CDR3 protein: CASSLGLGLEQYF
V gene: TRBV15; D gene: -; CDR3 length: 17; J gene: TRBJ1-4; clone size: -; CDR3 DNA: TGTGCCACCAGTACCGTATTAGACAGCGGGGATTGTGAAAAACTGTTTTTT; CDR3 protein: CATSTVLDSGDCEKLFF
V gene: TRBV6-4; D gene: TRBD2; CDR3 length: 14; J gene: TRBJ2-1; clone size: -; CDR3 DNA: TGTGCCAGCAGTGAAACTAGCGGATACAATGAGCAGTTCTTC; CDR3 protein: CASSETSGYNEQFF
V gene: TRBV7-6; D gene: TRBD1; CDR3 length: 19; J gene: TRBJ2-3; clone size: -; CDR3 DNA: TGTGCCAGCAGCTGGAGACAGGGGATTCCCTCGAGGACCACAGATACGCAGTATTTT; CDR3 protein: CASSWRQGIPSRTTDTQYF
V gene: TRBV27; D gene: TRBD2; CDR3 length: 16; J gene: TRBJ2-3; clone size: -; CDR3 DNA: TGTGCCAGCAGAGGTTGGACTAGCGGAAACACAGATACGCAGTATTTT; CDR3 protein: CASRGWTSGNTDTQYF
V gene: TRBV2; D gene: TRBD2; CDR3 length: 17; J gene: TRBJ2-1; clone size: -; CDR3 DNA: TGTGCCAGCGGGGGGAGTAGCGGGAGGGCCCTCTACAATGAGCAGTTCTTC; CDR3 protein: CASGGSSGRALYNEQFF
V gene: TRBV18; D gene: -; CDR3 length: 14; J gene: TRBJ2-2; clone size: -; CDR3 DNA: TGTGCCAGCTCACCGGGGGCCAACACCGGGGAGCTGTTTTTT; CDR3 protein: CASSPGANTGELFF
V gene: TRBV7-3; D gene: -; CDR3 length: 14; J gene: TRBJ2-4; clone size: -; CDR3 DNA: TGTGCCAGCAGTCATCGCGGGAAATCGGACATTCAGTACTTC; CDR3 protein: CASSHRGKSDIQYF
V gene: TRBV29-1; D gene: TRBD1; CDR3 length: 14; J gene: TRBJ2-7; clone size: -; CDR3 DNA: TGCAGCGTTGTACGGGACAGGGGGTCGAACGAGCAGTACTTC; CDR3 protein: CSVVRDRGSNEQYF
V gene: TRBV21-1; D gene: -; CDR3 length: 15; J gene: TRBJ2-3; clone size: -; CDR3 DNA: TGTGCCAGCAGCGGTTCCTCGAGGGGCACAGATACGCAGTATTTT; CDR3 protein: CASSGSSRGTDTQYF